This T cell receptor beta chain originates from a study of beta chain features in type 1 diabetes. A remark on this clone: Its specificity is unknown.

The investigators reverse transcribed all of the isolated RNA, so they sequenced expressed TCRB transcripts. Generated by immunoSEQ multiplex PCR, the TCRdb table keeps only in-frame clones and is missing some. The data show about 44,000 clones, approximately 70% seen once. Whole-study results and caveats: In all four CD4+ subsets, TCRB CDR3 length was significantly, moderately reduced in type 1 diabetes.

CDR3 length equals 17 residues. The V gene end was trimmed by 5 bases and the J gene end by 0 bases; junction bases not matched to a gene: 11. The germline V gene encodes CDR1 MNHEY and CDR2 SMNVEV (reference sequence). The sample comprised Tregs from blood. This chain links TRBV27 with TRBJ2-3; 7 bases are shared with TRBD2. The sequence came from a woman aged 18-30 years with type 1 diabetes. The CDR3 here is CASSPQWRGLSTDTQYF. CDR3 DNA: TGTGCCAGCAGTCCCCAGTGGCGGGGGTTGAGCACAGATACGCAGTATTTT.